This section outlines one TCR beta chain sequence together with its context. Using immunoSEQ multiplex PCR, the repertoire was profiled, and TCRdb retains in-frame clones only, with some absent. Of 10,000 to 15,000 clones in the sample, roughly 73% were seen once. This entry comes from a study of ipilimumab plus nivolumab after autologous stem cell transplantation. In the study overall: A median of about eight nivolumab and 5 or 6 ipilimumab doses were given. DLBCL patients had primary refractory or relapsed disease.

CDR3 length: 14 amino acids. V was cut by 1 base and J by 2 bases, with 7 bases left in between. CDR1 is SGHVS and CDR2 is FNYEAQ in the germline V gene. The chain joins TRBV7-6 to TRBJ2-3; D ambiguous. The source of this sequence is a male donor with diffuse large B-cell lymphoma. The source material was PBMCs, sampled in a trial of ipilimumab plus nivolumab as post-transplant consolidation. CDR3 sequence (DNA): TGTGCCAGCAGCTTAGTGGCGGACACAGATACGCAGTATTTT. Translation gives CASSLVADTDTQYF. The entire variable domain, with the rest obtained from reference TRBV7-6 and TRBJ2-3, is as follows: GAGVSQSPRYKVTKRGQDVALRCDPISGHVSLYWYRQALGQGPEFLTYFNYEAQQDKSGLPNDRFSAERPEGSISTLTIQRTEQRDSAMYRCASSLVADTDTQYFGPGTRLTVL.